This T cell receptor beta chain was captured by sequencing in a study of tumor-infiltrating lymphocytes in primary liver carcinoma. The CDR3 has 13 residues. CDR1 and CDR2 from the germline V gene are LNHDA and SQIVND (reference sequence). V lost 3 bases and J 2 bases, leaving 7 bases between the germline ends. The template, approximately 500 ng total RNA, yielded TCR beta cDNA made with a constant-region primer. Slightly modified ARM-PCR with three nested multiplex PCR rounds yielded TCR beta libraries. For approximately 10 cycles apiece, the opening two PCR rounds ran with TRBV1-TRBV30 forward primers and a C-beta reverse primer. TCRdb analysed the multiplex PCR reads with MiXCR anew, one entry per CDR3 protein. The sample yields about 200,000 distinct CDR3 sequences, over 80% seen once. Unsorted bulk tissue, about 19-32 mg of it, served as the source for co-extraction of RNA and DNA.

The receptor comes from a man in his forties with primary liver carcinoma and hepatitis B virus infection. The chain is built from TRBV19 and TRBJ2-5; D might be TRBD2 (5 bases). The sample consisted of tumor tissue from primary liver carcinoma. The CDR3 spells CASSMLAQETQYF. CDR3 sequence (DNA): TGTGCCAGTAGTATGCTAGCACAAGAGACCCAGTACTTC.